This T cell receptor (beta chain) was documented in a study of blood T cell repertoires in COVID-19. Study details: Samples of COVID-19 (acute and convalescent) were obtained from the United States, Italy and Spain.

Followed over time, Seattle patients had been enrolled while infection was active. Original handling: Reference gene primer amplification gave nucleated cell count estimates. Measured with immunoSEQ multiplex PCR; TCRdb has only the in-frame clones, and not every one. That table furnishes V, J and clone size, whereas the DNA furnished D and trimming. The sample consists of 300,000 or so clones, 90% of them appearing once. In germline, CDR1 is LNHDA, CDR2 SQIVND (reference sequence). The CDR3 has 13 residues. V was shortened by 4 bases and J by 1 base, with 7 bases between the two germline ends. The receptor's source is a woman between 25 and 40 years old with COVID-19, enrolled during active disease. The rearrangement links TRBV19 to TRBJ1-1; D is possibly TRBD1 (6 bases). Sequenced input: peripheral blood. The CDR3 protein is CASSNRENTEAFF. The CDR3 DNA is TGTGCCAGTAGTAACAGGGAGAACACTGAAGCTTTCTTT. Filled out from reference TRBV19 and TRBJ1-1, the complete variable domain reads DGGITQSPKYLFRKEGQNVTLSCEQNLNHDAMYWYRQDPGQGLRLIYYSQIVNDFQKGDIAEGYSVSREKKESFPLTVTSAQKNPTAFYLCASSNRENTEAFFGQGTRLTVV.